A single sample gave rise to the 10 T cell receptor beta chains below, sequenced in a study of OX40 agonist ivuxolimab in advanced cancers. The repertoire was sequenced with immunoSEQ multiplex PCR; TCRdb's copy has only in-frame clones and lacks some. The table includes approximately 66,000 clones, approximately 92% detected once. The source material was CD4+ or CD8+ T cells sorted from blood, sampled in a trial of the OX40 agonist ivuxolimab. The receptor source for this set is an adult with an advanced solid tumor such as melanoma, head and neck, liver or kidney cancer.

V gene TRBV30 combines with J gene TRBJ2-3, with a weak D call TRBD2 (6 bases). Trimming removed 3 bases from V and 10 bases from J, with 23 bases in between. Germline CDR1 is GTSNPN and CDR2 is SVGIG (reference sequence). This CDR3 has 15 amino acids. The CDR3 spells CAWSSTAVGGPAQYF. The CDR3 nucleotides are TGTGCCTGGAGCAGTACGGCGGTCGGGGGACCAGCGCAGTATTTT.

The chain combines TRBV2 with TRBJ1-2, with a possible D match to TRBD1 (6 bases). Germline CDR1 SNHLY, CDR2 FYNNEI. V lost 8 bases to trimming and J lost 4 bases, with 14 bases between them. CDR3 size: 13 residues. The CDR3 nucleotides are TGTGCCAGCCTACAGGGAATGGGCTATGGCTACACCTTC. It specifies CASLQGMGYGYTF.

The V and J genes are TRBV4-2 and TRBJ2-7, with 7 bases fitting TRBD2. Germline CDR1 LGHNA, CDR2 YNFKEQ. CDR3 length: 15 amino acids. The junction had 6 bases not matched to a gene; V was cut back by 0 bases and J by 4 bases. CDR3 DNA sequence: TGTGCCAGCAGCCAAGAATTCGGGGGGTGGTACGAGCAGTACTTC. Translation: CASSQEFGGWYEQYF.

The chain recombines TRBV5-5 with TRBJ1-1; D unresolved. Germline V gives CDR1 SGHKS, CDR2 YYEKEE (reference sequence). The ends were cut back, 3 bases at V and 0 bases at J, with 6 bases in the middle. The CDR3 extends over 13 amino acids. CDR3 loop: CASSWQMNTEAFF. The CDR3 DNA reads TGTGCCAGCAGCTGGCAGATGAACACTGAAGCTTTCTTT.

The chain combines TRBV6-6 with TRBJ1-5; the D is unclear. The CDR3 covers 15 residues. Germline V gene data show CDR1 as MNHNY and CDR2 as SVGAGI (reference sequence). Trimming removed 1 base at V and 3 bases at J, with 10 bases between. The CDR3 here is CASSYLGKANQPQHF. The CDR3 DNA follows: TGTGCCAGCAGTTACTTGGGTAAGGCCAATCAGCCCCAGCATTTT.

The chain joins TRBV7-8 to TRBJ2-3; D is perhaps TRBD2 (6 bases). The CDR3 covers 16 residues. The germline V gene has CDR1 SGHVS and CDR2 FQNEAQ. V lost 5 bases and J 0 bases, leaving 15 bases between the germline ends. The DNA for the CDR3 is TGTGCCAGCAGCCCCCCCTGGGGGGAGAGCACAGATACGCAGTATTTT. As protein: CASSPPWGESTDTQYF.

This chain uses TRBV5-6 with TRBJ2-7; 11 nucleotides match TRBD2. J was trimmed by 3 bases and V by 0 bases; bases with no gene match: 5. Germline lookup yields CDR1 SGHDT and CDR2 YYEEEE. The CDR3 has 16 residues. The CDR3 here is CASSLEGLADIYEQYF. The CDR3 region has the DNA TGTGCCAGCAGCTTGGAGGGACTAGCGGACATCTACGAGCAGTACTTC.

The chain combines TRBV4-1 with TRBJ2-7; possible D gene TRBD2, 5 bases. The germline V gene encodes CDR1 MGHRA and CDR2 YSYEKL. CDR3 size: 14 residues. V shed 4 bases and J shed 0 bases, with 10 bases lying between them. This CDR3 is CASSRGLPSYEQYF. For the CDR3, the DNA is TGCGCCAGCAGCCGCGGGCTACCCTCCTACGAGCAGTACTTC.

This chain connects TRBV27 to TRBJ2-1; the D is unclear. CDR1 MNHEY and CDR2 SMNVEV come from the germline V gene (reference sequence). Trimming took off 0 bases at V and 0 bases at J, with 9 bases between the two ends. This CDR3 is 16 amino acids long. CDR3 region: CASSLSASSSYNEQFF. The CDR3 DNA is TGTGCCAGCAGTTTATCGGCCAGCTCCTCCTACAATGAGCAGTTCTTC.

The chain uses TRBV11-2 and TRBJ2-5; TRBD2 matches 12 bases. CDR3 length equals 16 residues. The germline V gene has CDR1 SGHAT and CDR2 FQNNGV. V was clipped by 0 bases and J by 5 bases; unmatched bases: 4. CDR3 nucleotides: TGTGCCAGCAGCTTAGAACTAGCGGGGGGTTGGGAGACCCAGTACTTC. This encodes CASSLELAGGWETQYF.